This T cell receptor beta chain was observed in a study of T cell responses to AZD1222 COVID-19 vaccine. Assay: immunoSEQ multiplex PCR; the TCRdb copy retains only in-frame clones and omits some. The sample contains about 120,000 clones, approximately 85% of which appear only once. The CDR3 covers 19 residues. The germline V gene has CDR1 SGHRS and CDR2 YFSETQ. V was cut by 3 bases and J by 0 bases, with 19 bases left in between. Findings and caveats of the study: Epitopes outside B.1.351 and B.1.1.7 mutated regions reportedly drew nearly half of spike TCRs. Donors in the cohort were predominantly white British and more often female, and clonal diversity was possibly underestimated. Two doses of AZD1222 preceded a rise in Spike-specific TCR breadth and depth.

In regard to this clone: The antigen is not known.

This specimen was peripheral blood, taken on day 0 of MenACWY control vaccination. The chain joins TRBV5-1 to TRBJ1-6; perhaps TRBD1 as D (6 bases). This sequence originates from an adult in good health. The CDR3 DNA is TGCGCCAGCAGCTGGGGCAGGGGCCCACGGGGCTCCTATAATTCACCCCTCCACTTT. Translating it yields CASSWGRGPRGSYNSPLHF.